This record covers a single T cell receptor beta chain. These data belong to a study of T-cell reconstitution after alpha-beta-depleted transplantation in children. Using unique molecular identifiers, the investigators prepared the TCRbeta library. TCRdb fed the PCR reads into MiXCR, producing one record per CDR3 protein. The sample records some 550,000 distinct CDR3 sequences, 18% being singletons. The J segment lost 3 bases and the V segment lost 4 bases, leaving 2 bases of the junction unmatched. This CDR3 has 15 amino acids. The germline CDR1 and CDR2 sequences are LGHNT and FRNRAP. This specimen consisted of PBMCs from the stem cell graft donor, obtained from the stem cell graft. This TCR derives from a human donor who donated a stem cell graft to a child with acute lymphoblastic leukemia. This sequence joins TRBV12-5 and TRBJ2-3, with 12 bases aligning to TRBD2. The CDR3 nucleotides are TGTGCTAGTGGTTCCGGACTAGCGGGAACAGATACGCAGTATTTT. It is translated as CASGSGLAGTDTQYF. The full variable domain, rest sourced from reference TRBV12-5 and TRBJ2-3, is DARVTQTPRHKVTEMGQEVTMRCQPILGHNTVFWYRQTMMQGLELLAYFRNRAPLDDSGMPKDRFSAEMPDATLATLKIQPSEPRDSAVYFCASGSGLAGTDTQYFGPGTRLTVL.